Detailed here is one TCR beta chain. What it binds is not known. These data are taken from a study of persistence of HIV-infected CD4 T cells. Study as a whole: Up to about 200 mL blood was drawn at multiple time points; a couple of donors had single-time leukapheresis. General study findings and limits: Degenerate expanded CDR3beta sequences were enriched among CMV- and Gag-responding cells.

Stimulation used approximately 9.6 ug/mL lysate from CMV-infected fibroblasts. Sorting selected CD4+ T cells upregulating both CD40 ligand and CD69. Donors were HIV-1-infected adults who began suppressive ART during chronic infection. Donors had CD4+ T cell counts above 400 cells/uL and were CMV-seropositive. The immunoSEQ assay was version 4, run in survey mode. TCRdb keeps only in-frame clones here, not all; method: immunoSEQ multiplex PCR. The sample comprises approximately 18,000 clones, 65% of which are singletons, and about 8% rests with the top ten. This CDR3 is 13 amino acids long. V shed 6 bases and J shed 0 bases, with 6 bases lying between them. CDR1 and CDR2 from the germline V gene are LNHDA and SQIVND (reference sequence).

The chain links TRBV19 to TRBJ1-3, with D uncertain. Sequences were derived from CD4+ T cells sorted from PBMCs after approximately 20-hour stimulation, sampled from a patient who received antiretroviral therapy. The sequence derives from an adult woman with HIV who was CMV-seropositive. The CDR3: CASSPNSGNTIYF. The CDR3 DNA reads TGTGCCAGTAGCCCCAACTCTGGAAACACCATATATTTT.